This entry describes one T cell receptor beta chain. These data belong to a study of blood T cell repertoires in COVID-19. Overall study context: Spain, Italy and the United States supplied samples that represented acute and convalescent COVID-19. From T cells, B-cell-depleted T cells, or PBMCs came the material, which was cDNA or gDNA.

As processed by the authors: Scientists estimated how many nucleated cells there were by amplifying reference gene primers. The assay was immunoSEQ multiplex PCR, and TCRdb's table has in-frame clones only and misses some. V, J and clone size are those of that table, while D and trimming were read from the DNA. This sample has approximately 81,000 clones; around 82% occur once, and the top ten carry 7% to 9.5%. Germline CDR1 and CDR2: SGHDN and FVKESK. This CDR3 spans 16 amino acids. Trimming removed 0 bases at V and 1 base at J, with 12 bases between. The TCR originated in a human donor in a cohort sampled during active COVID-19. Sample: peripheral blood. V usage is TRBV14 and J usage is TRBJ1-1; D is unclear. CDR3 bases: TGTGCCAGCAGCCAAGATATCGGGGTGAGGAACACTGAAGCTTTCTTT. It specifies CASSQDIGVRNTEAFF.